The present T cell receptor (beta chain) was sequenced within a study of blood T cells in healthy people across ages (dated by TCRdb to 2014 to 2015). A note on the overall study: In model experiments, template switching captured roughly one uniquely barcoded TCR beta cDNA molecule for every two T cells. To track age-related changes in TCR beta repertoire diversity, the study relied on deep sequencing normalized with unique cDNA molecular identifiers. For two donors (one aged 18 to 30 and one aged 80 or older), the study analyzed two additional independent replicas of 1 million unique cDNA reads from the same blood draw. Four age groups were formed from the donors: young (average about 17 years), middle-aged (approximately 42), aged (62) and long-lived (about 75). What the research found in general, with its limitations: Bulk unsorted PBMC profiling prevented conclusive comparison of naive and antigen-experienced compartments. The percentage of naive T cells measured by flow cytometry correlated strongly with observed TCR beta diversity. Because the CMV infection status of the donors was unknown, age-related changes in expanded clonotypes may potentially have been confounded. Estimates of total diversity based on one million sequenced T cells were considered lower bounds and underestimates. Compared with the aged group, the long-lived group had more naive CD4+ T cells, fewer expanded clones and increased TCR diversity, a pattern suggesting age selection. Observed TCR beta diversity per million T cells fell roughly linearly with age, and a significant reduction was already apparent by age approximately 41.

On this clonotype: Its antigen has not been determined. No base quality information exists; no much larger clone differs at one position.

CDR1 and CDR2 are read off the germline V gene as SGHVS and FQNEAQ. V loses 1 base of germline sequence and J loses 1 base, and the interval between the two ends is 8 bases. The CDR3, cysteine through phenylalanine, is 14 amino acids long. Only the CDR3 DNA stays, 42 bases, in frame from base 1. Donors were a few dozen systemically healthy Caucasian individuals from Russia aged 6 to 90 years. Each donor gave around 9.8 milliliters of peripheral blood, collected into EDTA-treated Vacutainer tubes. Ficoll-Paque density-gradient centrifugation was used to isolate PBMCs, with at least 7 million per sample. Total RNA, at least 5 micrograms per sample, was extracted from PBMCs with Trizol reagent. For every donor, flow cytometry on a PBMC aliquot measured the percentage of naive CD45RAhigh/CD27high T cells. To prepare the library, 5' RACE was applied. Reads for this sample came from an Illumina HiSeq 2500. A second PCR of about 6 to 11 cycles was run with a J-beta primer mix and a sample-barcoded 5' primer. A unique molecular identifier was introduced onto each TCR beta cDNA molecule by a template-switch 5' adaptor carrying 12 random nucleotides. At least 2.5 million CDR3-containing paired-end reads were obtained from each sample. First-strand cDNA was synthesized from all RNA with the Mint cDNA synthesis kit, primed by a TRBC-specific oligonucleotide. After uracil-DNA glycosylase treatment, a first 18-cycle PCR used universal primers M1SS and BC2_uni_R on all cDNA. Under the source paper's analysis protocol: For normalization, 1 million high-quality reads were randomly selected from each sample, with every read carrying a distinct molecular identifier. Instead of being binned into consensus sequences, reads with shared molecular identifiers were discarded. MiTCR, set to a Q25 quality threshold and the strictest error-elimination algorithm, was used for CDR3 identification, clonotype clustering and error correction. Lower-bound total TCR beta diversity was estimated with a nonparametric unseen species model using Euler transformation. TCRdb trimmed the raw reads at Q25, called clones with MiXCR and kept productive beta chains. Each record represents a unique CDR3 protein, reported with the most common genes and DNA among its rows. TCRdb's processing, not the authors', yielded these V and J calls. The sample records around 520,000 distinct CDR3 sequences, roughly a quarter of which are singletons. 3% to 4% of the sample is in the top ten clones.

These data were also filed under a second study, of T cells of mothers and their children. That second report states: Nine systemically healthy Caucasian individuals served as donors, namely three mothers together with their six children. cDNA synthesis used all of the extracted RNA, with 1.5 ug of RNA in each 15 ul reaction. In the second PCR, sample barcodes and 2-4 random nucleotides were introduced via the M1S primer. Each mother yielded over 9 million TCR beta CDR3 reads and each child 2.5 million to 3 million reads. TCR recombination output is similarly shaped by thymic selection in related and unrelated pairs, with a minor effect exerted by inherited differences. Normalized repertoire overlap was always slightly but never significantly higher in related than unrelated mother-child pairs. Persistent microchimeric T cell clones were not detected, at a sensitivity of around 100 clones per million clonotypes. The study used deep NGS to compare TCR beta repertoires of mothers and children, seeking features distinguishing related mother-child pairs from unrelated individuals. Mothers averaged about 40 +/- 4 years of age and children averaged around 11 +/- 4 years. After adapters were ligated using NEBNext reagents, the libraries underwent 100+100 nt paired-end sequencing on an Illumina HiSeq 2000. To prevent cross-contamination, the mother and child libraries were prepared a month apart and were sequenced in separate runs. For each donor, between roughly 450,000 and 2,300,000 distinct TCR beta clonotypes were identified. Naive TCR beta clonotypes were estimated from low-frequency clonotypes matched to each donor's FACS-determined naive share, without sorting.

Sequencing used blood. The source of this sequence is a boy aged 2-15 years in good health. The sequence is built from TRBV7-8 and TRBJ2-7, with no confident D gene call. This receptor carries the CDR3 CASSLESGSYEQYF. The bases are TGTGCCAGCAGCTTAGAGTCAGGATCCTACGAGCAGTACTTC.